This T cell receptor (beta chain) was documented in a study of blood T cell repertoires in COVID-19. The protocol was immunoSEQ multiplex PCR, while the TCRdb copy is restricted to in-frame clones and leaves out a portion. The sample records under 200,000 clones, roughly 80% being singletons. Per germline, CDR1 SGDLS and CDR2 YYNGEE. V dropped 3 bases and J dropped 7; count of bases not matched to a gene: 5. There are 14 residues in the CDR3. The sample was PBMCs or T cells enriched from blood (not recorded which). This clonotype originated in a woman in her forties or fifties who had recovered from COVID-19. The V call is TRBV9, the J call TRBJ1-3, with 9 bases aligning to TRBD1. The CDR3: CASSAGQGLNTIYF. The CDR3 DNA reads TGTGCCAGCAGCGCCGGACAGGGGTTGAACACCATATATTTT.